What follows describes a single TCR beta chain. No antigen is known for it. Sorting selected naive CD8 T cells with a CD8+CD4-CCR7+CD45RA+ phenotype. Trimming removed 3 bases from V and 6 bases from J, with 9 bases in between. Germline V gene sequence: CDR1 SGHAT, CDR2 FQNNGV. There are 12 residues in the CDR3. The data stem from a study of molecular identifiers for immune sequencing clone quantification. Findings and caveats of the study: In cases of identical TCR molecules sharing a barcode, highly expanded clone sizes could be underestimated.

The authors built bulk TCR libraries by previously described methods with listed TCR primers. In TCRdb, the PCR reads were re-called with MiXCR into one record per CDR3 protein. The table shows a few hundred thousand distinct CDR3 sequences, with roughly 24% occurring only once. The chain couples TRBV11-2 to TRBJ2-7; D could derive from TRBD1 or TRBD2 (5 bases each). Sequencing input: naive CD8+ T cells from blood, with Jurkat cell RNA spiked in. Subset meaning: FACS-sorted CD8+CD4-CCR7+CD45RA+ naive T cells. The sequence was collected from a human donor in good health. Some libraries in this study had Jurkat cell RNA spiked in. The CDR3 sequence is CASSLGVVEQYF. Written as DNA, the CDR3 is TGTGCCAGCAGCTTGGGGGTGGTCGAGCAGTACTTC.